These 16 T cell receptor beta chains share one sample of origin, sequenced in a study of shared clonotypes between healthy human individuals. Measured with immunoSEQ multiplex PCR; TCRdb has only the in-frame clones, and not every one. This table has 2 million to 2.5 million clones, 85% to 95% appearing once. Input material: naive CD4+ T cells sorted from blood. Subset: CD45RA+ positively selected. All receptors come from a man aged 18-30 years in good health.

This clone was seen only once. The chain recombines TRBV19 with TRBJ1-4; possibly TRBD1 for D (6 bases). The V end was cut by 7 bases, the J end by 4 bases, with 13 bases between. CDR3 length equals 14 residues. In germline, CDR1 is LNHDA, CDR2 SQIVND (reference sequence). The DNA for the CDR3 is TGTGCCAGTACTTCCGGACAGAGTAATGAAAAACTGTTTTTT. It codes for CASTSGQSNEKLFF.

Concerning this clone itself: The same CDR3 is also encoded by other DNA sequences in this sample. This chain links TRBV6-6 with TRBJ2-7; TRBD1 agrees at 8 bases. This CDR3 has 14 residues. After removal of 2 bases from V and 3 bases from J, the junction contained 3 bases not matched to a gene. Per the germline V gene, CDR1 is MNHNY and CDR2 is SVGAGI (reference sequence). The CDR3, as DNA: TGTGCCAGCAGTTACGGGACAGGCCTCTACGAGCAGTACTTC. Amino acids: CASSYGTGLYEQYF.

The chain employs TRBV5-1 and TRBJ1-1; TRBD1 might be the D (5 bases). CDR3 size: 13 residues. Trimming cost V 4 bases and J 3 bases, with 10 bases left between them. Germline values: CDR1 SGHRS, CDR2 YFSETQ. CDR3 protein: CASSQSGDTEAFF. The CDR3 DNA reads TGCGCCAGCAGCCAATCGGGGGACACTGAAGCTTTCTTT.

This clone was seen a single time. This rearrangement joins TRBV19 to TRBJ1-1; the D is unclear. Trimming took off 0 bases at V and 5 bases at J, with 7 bases between the two ends. The V gene's germline CDR1 is LNHDA and CDR2 SQIVND (reference sequence). This CDR3 region has 13 residues. The CDR3 sequence is CASSIEGRTEAFF. As DNA, the CDR3 is TGTGCCAGTAGTATAGAAGGGCGTACTGAAGCTTTCTTT.

This clone was picked up a small number of times. This sample also contains other DNA sequences that code for the same CDR3. This chain connects TRBV29-1 to TRBJ1-5; D is perhaps TRBD1 (5 bases). The CDR3 contains 13 residues. Trimming stripped 4 bases from V and 1 base from J, with 8 bases between. Germline V gene sequence: CDR1 SQVTM, CDR2 ANQGSEA. This CDR3 reads CSVARDSNQPQHF. The DNA for the CDR3 is TGCAGCGTTGCCCGGGACAGCAATCAGCCCCAGCATTTT.

V and J are TRBV28 and TRBJ2-1; 7 bases fit TRBD2. There are 16 residues in the CDR3. Germline V gene sequence: CDR1 MDHEN, CDR2 SYDVKM. The junction had 11 bases not matched to a gene; V was cut back by 6 bases and J by 3 bases. CDR3: CASSFSLGGGYNEQFF. The CDR3 nucleotides are TGTGCCAGCAGCTTTTCCCTGGGGGGGGGCTACAATGAGCAGTTCTTC.

This clone has just one count. The rearrangement uses TRBV6-6 and TRBJ1-4, with a tentative D call TRBD1 (6 bases). The V and J ends lost 5 bases and 0 bases respectively, with 10 bases between them. This CDR3 contains 15 residues. Germline V gene data show CDR1 as MNHNY and CDR2 as SVGAGI (reference sequence). The CDR3: CASSPGTSTNEKLFF. CDR3 nucleotide sequence: TGTGCCAGCAGTCCCGGGACATCAACTAATGAAAAACTGTTTTTT.

The genes are TRBV14 and TRBJ2-3; D unresolved. V lost 0 bases and J 5 bases, leaving 3 bases between the germline ends. This CDR3 spans 12 amino acids. CDR1 is SGHDN and CDR2 is FVKESK in the germline V gene. The CDR3 region is CASSQERDTQYF. The CDR3 region has the DNA TGTGCCAGCAGCCAAGAAAGAGATACGCAGTATTTT.

As to this clone: The same CDR3 can be traced to other DNA sequences in this sample. The genes are TRBV20-1 and TRBJ2-5; D remains unclear. CDR1 is DFQATT, CDR2 SNEGSKA, per germline (reference sequence). This CDR3 contains 11 residues. The V end lost 6 bases, the J end lost 4 bases, and 9 bases lay between the germline ends. CDR3 sequence reads: CSAEVGETQYF. In DNA, the CDR3 is TGCAGTGCCGAAGTAGGAGAGACCCAGTACTTC.

The chain carries TRBV2 and TRBJ2-7; 7 nucleotides agree with TRBD2. The CDR3 covers 13 residues. J was trimmed by 6 bases and V by 3 bases; bases with no gene match: 5. Germline V gives CDR1 SNHLY, CDR2 FYNNEI. CDR3 coding DNA: TGTGCCAGCAGTGATATTTGGGGGGGCGAGCAGTACTTC. Translating it yields CASSDIWGGEQYF.

CDR3 residues: CASSGTGSYEQYF. The CDR3 nucleotides read TGTGCCAGCAGCGGAACAGGATCCTACGAGCAGTACTTC. The V call is TRBV5-4, the J call TRBJ2-7; maybe TRBD1 (5 bases). Trimming pared 4 bases from V and 1 base from J, leaving 9 bases between. This CDR3 region has 13 residues. The germline V gene encodes CDR1 SGHNT and CDR2 YYREEE (reference sequence).

This clone was seen once. Here the CDR3 DNA reads TGCGCCAGCAGCTCACCCGGGACAGGACCATCAATTTTTAACACCGGGGAGCTGTTTTTT. Translating it yields CASSSPGTGPSIFNTGELFF. J is TRBJ2-2 and V is TRBV5-1; 8 nucleotides align to TRBD1. From germline, CDR1 is SGHRS and CDR2 YFSETQ. The CDR3 loop spans 20 amino acids. Unmatched junction bases numbered 18, after V lost 3 bases and J lost 2 bases.

The chain combines TRBV7-9 with TRBJ2-1; D is uncertain. The CDR3 has 14 amino acids. The V gene's germline CDR1 is SEHNR and CDR2 FQNEAQ (reference sequence). Trimming removed 5 bases from V and 1 base from J, with 9 bases in between. CDR3: CASSPRLSYNEQFF. The CDR3 DNA reads as TGTGCCAGCAGCCCCCGGTTATCCTACAATGAGCAGTTCTTC.

This clone appeared a single time. V is TRBV7-8 and J is TRBJ2-7; no definite D call. The CDR3 is 12 residues long. V was pared by 1 base and J by 6 bases, with 7 bases between. CDR1 is SGHVS and CDR2 is FQNEAQ in the germline V gene. CDR3 sequence (DNA): TGTGCCAGCAGCTTAGGCCCTACCGAGCAGTACTTC. It encodes CASSLGPTEQYF.

The chain carries TRBV5-1 and TRBJ2-3, with 13 bases aligning to TRBD2. The CDR3 is 20 amino acids. V was pared by 4 bases and J by 1 base, with 15 bases of the junction left unmatched. In germline, CDR1 is SGHRS, CDR2 YFSETQ. The CDR3, as DNA: TGCGCCAGCAGCCCCCTTCCCTTGACTAGCGGGAGGTGGGGCACAGATACGCAGTATTTT. Translation: CASSPLPLTSGRWGTDTQYF.

This chain uses TRBV6-1 with TRBJ1-4; D not certain. The germline gives CDR1 MNHNS, CDR2 SASEGT. This CDR3 contains 14 residues. Trimming took off 4 bases at V and 3 bases at J, with 9 bases between the two ends. The CDR3 nucleotides read TGTGCCAGCAGTGCCAGGTGGGCTAATGAAAAACTGTTTTTT. Translation: CASSARWANEKLFF.